This T cell receptor (beta chain) was recorded in a study of CD8 T cells in ankylosing spondylitis. The CDR3 consists of 15 residues. The V gene lost 7 bases and the J gene lost 8 bases, with 23 bases spanning the gap. TCRdb re-analysed the 5' RACE reads in MiXCR, keeping a single row per CDR3 protein. The sample lists 300,000 to 400,000 distinct CDR3 sequences, more than 9% occurring once. The table lists this clonotype with many counts. Its target is not known. The study's findings and limits: CD8+ disease-linked clones were present at relatively low frequencies in blood. There were earlier reports of some motif variants in reactive arthritis synovial fluid and blood. Seemingly distinctive of ankylosing spondylitis blood was a TCR beta motif formed by eight highly homologous variants.

The clonotype comes from a female donor with ankylosing spondylitis or in good health (not recorded which). This chain joins TRBV12-3 or TRBV12-4 and TRBJ1-2, with a tentative D call TRBD1 (6 bases). Material for sequencing was blood, either unsorted or a sorted T cell fraction (not recorded which). CDR3: CASTIRDTPRRGYTF. The CDR3 DNA reads TGTGCCAGCACCATCCGGGACACCCCCCGGAGGGGCTACACCTTC.